The entry that follows covers one T cell receptor beta chain sequence. What it binds is not known. One end of the junction varies from germline; a read error may be responsible. The CDR3 runs to 17 residues. The germline CDR1 and CDR2 sequences are MNHEY and SVGAGI. This sample was included in a study of molecular identifiers for immune sequencing clone quantification. In the study overall: Four portions were sequenced after RNA from about 20,000 or 100,000 naive CD8 cells was split five ways in replicates.

Findings and caveats of the study: Clonotypes surpassing 20 RNA copies contained over 98% of effector molecules, versus under 1% in naive cells.

Sorted naive CD8 T cells, roughly 17,000 to 1,100,000, were sequenced from 10%, 30% or 50% RNA. Listed TCR primers and previously described methods were used for bulk TCR libraries. TCRdb reprocessed the PCR reads with MiXCR, giving one entry per CDR3 protein. The sample contains around 320,000 distinct CDR3 sequences, 24% of which appear only once. The source of this sequence is a human donor in good health. Some libraries in this study had Jurkat cell RNA spiked in. The V and J genes are TRBV6-5 and TRBJ2-7, with 10 bases identical to TRBD1. Input material: naive CD8+ T cells from blood, with Jurkat cell RNA spiked in. The subset: FACS-sorted CD8+CD4-CCR7+CD45RA+ naive T cells. The DNA of the CDR3 is TGTGCCAGCAGTATAAACAATCCCGGGACAGGGGCCTACGAGCAGTGCTTC. This sequence encodes CASSINNPGTGAYEQCF.